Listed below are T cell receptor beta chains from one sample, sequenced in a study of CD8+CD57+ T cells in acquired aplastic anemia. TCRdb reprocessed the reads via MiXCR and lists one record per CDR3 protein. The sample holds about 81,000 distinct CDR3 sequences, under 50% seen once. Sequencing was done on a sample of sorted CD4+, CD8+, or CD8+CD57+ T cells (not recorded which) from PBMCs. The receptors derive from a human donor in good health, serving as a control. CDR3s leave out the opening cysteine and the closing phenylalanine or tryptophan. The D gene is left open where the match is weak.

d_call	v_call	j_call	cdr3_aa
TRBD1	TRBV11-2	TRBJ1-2	ASSLDNMAGQGLNNYGYT
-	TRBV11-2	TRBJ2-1	ASSSTVLDYNEQF
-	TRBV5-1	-	ASSLARETQY
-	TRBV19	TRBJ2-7	ASEVREQY
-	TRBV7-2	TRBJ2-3	ASSLEPGRTSTDTQY
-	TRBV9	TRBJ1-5	ASSSGLASNQPQH
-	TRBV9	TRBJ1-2	ASSLSTGLHGYT
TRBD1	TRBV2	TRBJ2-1	ASKGALNEQF
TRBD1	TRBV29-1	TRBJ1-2	SVSGQAYGYT
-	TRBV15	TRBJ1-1	ATSRTGNTEAF
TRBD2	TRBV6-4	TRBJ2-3	ASSKGLEGSTQY
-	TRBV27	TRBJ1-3	ASSLSTGAGNTIY
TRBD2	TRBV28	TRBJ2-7	ASSLSLAGAYEQY
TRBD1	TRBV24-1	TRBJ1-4	ATSDSGQGDEKLF
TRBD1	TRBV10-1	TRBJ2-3	ASSDRGLADTQY
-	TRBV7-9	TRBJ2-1	ASSLEVSSYNEQF
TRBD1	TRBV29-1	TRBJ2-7	SVRFGQGAYAYEQY
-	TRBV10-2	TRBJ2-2	ASSVAVDTGELF
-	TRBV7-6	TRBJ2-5	ASSYLERQETQY
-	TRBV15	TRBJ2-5	ATSRGGSGQETQY
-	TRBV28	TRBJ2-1	ASSFGNNEQF
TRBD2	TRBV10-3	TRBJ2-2	ATSVSSGSKAGELF
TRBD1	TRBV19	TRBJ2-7	ASSTGSGTGLFEQY
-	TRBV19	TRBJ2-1	ASSPRSSYNEQF